This TCR beta chain was retrieved from a study of cytomegalovirus exposure and HLA in healthy donors. General study findings and limits: TCR beta V segments were, for the most part, productive about 87% or about 30% of the time in an earlier analysis.

J lost 5 bases, V lost 4 bases, and 16 bases had no gene match. Germline V gene lookup returns CDR1 SGHRS and CDR2 YFSETQ. The CDR3 covers 18 residues. PCR involved 60 Vbeta and 13 Jbeta primers. The table came from immunoSEQ multiplex PCR; TCRdb's copy has only in-frame clones and leaves some out. Of 130,000 or so clones in the sample, roughly four fifths were seen once. About this clone: Its antigen is still unknown.

The TCR was taken from a woman aged 40 to 50 in good health and CMV-seronegative. The chain uses TRBV5-1 and TRBJ1-5; 9 bases line up with TRBD1. Sequencing was performed on PBMCs. CDR3 nucleotide sequence: TGCGCCAGCAGCCCTAACCCGACCGGGACAGGGATGGATCAGCCCCAGCATTTT. Protein sequence: CASSPNPTGTGMDQPQHF.